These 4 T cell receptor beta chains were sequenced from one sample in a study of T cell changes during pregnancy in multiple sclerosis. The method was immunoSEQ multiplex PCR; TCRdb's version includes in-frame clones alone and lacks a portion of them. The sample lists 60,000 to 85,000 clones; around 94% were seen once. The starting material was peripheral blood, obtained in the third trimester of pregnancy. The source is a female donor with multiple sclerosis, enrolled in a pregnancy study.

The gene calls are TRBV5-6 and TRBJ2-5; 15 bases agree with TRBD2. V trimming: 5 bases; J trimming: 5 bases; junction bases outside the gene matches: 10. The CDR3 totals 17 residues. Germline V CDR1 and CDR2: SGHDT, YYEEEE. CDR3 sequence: CASRQGLAGGPRETQYF. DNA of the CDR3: TGTGCCAGCAGGCAAGGACTAGCGGGGGGGCCGCGGGAGACCCAGTACTTC.

Written as DNA, the CDR3 is TGTGCCAGCAGTGTAAGCCGTGCAACTAATGAAAAACTGTTTTTT. It is translated as CASSVSRATNEKLFF. This rearrangement joins TRBV6-1 to TRBJ1-4, with D uncertain. Germline V lookup: CDR1 MNHNS, CDR2 SASEGT. Trimming took 4 bases from V and 0 from J, leaving 9 bases between them. The CDR3 has 15 residues.

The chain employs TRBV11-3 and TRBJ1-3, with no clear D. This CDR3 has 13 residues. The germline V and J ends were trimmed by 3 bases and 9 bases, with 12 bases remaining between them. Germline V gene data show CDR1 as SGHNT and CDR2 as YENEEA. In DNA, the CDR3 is TGTGCCAGCAGCTTCGATGAGGGTGCCACCATATATTTT. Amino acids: CASSFDEGATIYF.

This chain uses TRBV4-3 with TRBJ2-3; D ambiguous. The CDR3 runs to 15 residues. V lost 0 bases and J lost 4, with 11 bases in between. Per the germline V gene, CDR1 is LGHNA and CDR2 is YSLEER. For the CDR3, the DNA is TGCGCCAGCAGCCAAGATTTCACAGCCCCAGATACGCAGTATTTT. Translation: CASSQDFTAPDTQYF.